This T cell receptor (beta chain) was captured by sequencing in a study of OX40 agonist ivuxolimab in advanced cancers. Clones were sequenced by immunoSEQ multiplex PCR, and TCRdb holds only the in-frame ones, with some missing. This table has 30,000 to 45,000 clones, about 81% appearing once. The V and J ends lost 3 bases and 6 bases respectively, with 14 bases between them. The CDR3 has 14 amino acids. Germline V CDR1 and CDR2: KGHSH, LQKENI. Sequencing used CD4+ or CD8+ T cells sorted from blood, obtained in a trial of the OX40 agonist ivuxolimab. This chain connects TRBV18 to TRBJ1-2; possibly TRBD1 for D (6 bases). The receptor was isolated from an adult with an advanced solid tumor such as melanoma, head and neck, liver or kidney cancer. The CDR3 here is CASSPSPGEDGYTF. CDR3 DNA sequence: TGTGCCAGCTCACCGTCACCAGGGGAGGATGGCTACACCTTC.